Below are 26 T cell receptor beta chains sequenced from a single sample in a study of CD8 T cells in ankylosing spondylitis. TCRdb analysed the 5' RACE reads with MiXCR anew, one entry per CDR3 protein. The profile shows about 42,000 distinct CDR3 sequences, about 4% of them singletons. Sequencing used blood, either unsorted or a sorted T cell fraction (not recorded which). The source of these receptors is a female donor with ankylosing spondylitis or in good health (not recorded which).

This clonotype appeared a few times. Relative to the germline gene, one junction end is altered; a read error may explain this. The rearrangement joins TRBV9 to TRBJ1-2; D is perhaps TRBD1 (6 bases). The germline gives CDR1 SGDLS, CDR2 YYNGEE. CDR3 length equals 14 residues. The CDR3 DNA reads TGTGCCACCAGCACTCAGACAGGAGCCTATGGCTACACCTTC. As protein: CATSTQTGAYGYTF.

This chain uses TRBV9 with TRBJ2-7; 7 bases are a match to TRBD2. Germline V gene sequence: CDR1 SGDLS, CDR2 YYNGEE. V lost 4 bases, J lost 6 bases, and 7 bases stayed unmatched. The CDR3 is made up of 13 amino acids. The CDR3 bases are TGTGCCAGCAGCCGTTTGGGAGGGCCCGAGCAGTACTTC. It is translated as CASSRLGGPEQYF.

Sample share makes this clonotype medium-sized. This chain joins TRBV9 and TRBJ1-4; the D gene is possibly TRBD1 (5 bases). Trimming cost V 4 bases and J 7 bases, with 14 bases left between them. This CDR3 comprises 14 residues. Germline V lookup: CDR1 SGDLS, CDR2 YYNGEE. This CDR3 is CASSPRTGGEKLFF. In DNA, the CDR3 is TGTGCCAGCAGCCCCCGGACGGGGGGTGAAAAACTGTTTTTT.

Sample share makes this clonotype medium-sized. The chain is built from TRBV9 and TRBJ1-1; tentative D call: TRBD1 (6 bases). V was clipped by 0 bases and J by 4 bases, with 10 bases between them. This CDR3 spans 14 amino acids. The germline V gene encodes CDR1 SGDLS and CDR2 YYNGEE. This chain's CDR3 is CASSVVQGGTEAFF. The CDR3 nucleotides read TGTGCCAGCAGCGTAGTACAGGGAGGCACTGAAGCTTTCTTT.

There are many counts of this clonotype. V is TRBV9 and J is TRBJ2-7, with 7 bases that match TRBD2. The V segment lost 0 bases and the J segment 3 bases; nucleotides outside the gene matches: 3. The CDR3 extends over 14 amino acids. The germline gives CDR1 SGDLS, CDR2 YYNGEE. The CDR3 loop is CASSVGLANYEQYF. The CDR3 DNA reads as TGTGCCAGCAGCGTAGGACTAGCAAACTACGAGCAGTACTTC.

This clonotype was counted ten times or more. V is TRBV9 and J is TRBJ1-2; D gene uncertain. CDR1 and CDR2 from the germline V gene are SGDLS and YYNGEE. V shed 4 bases and J shed 7 bases, with 17 bases lying between them. The CDR3 is made up of 14 amino acids. The CDR3, as DNA: TGTGCCAGCAGCCCAGACCAGGAAGCCCTTGGCTACACCTTC. Protein: CASSPDQEALGYTF.

This clonotype has ten or more counts. The genes are TRBV9 and TRBJ2-7; D is ambiguous. The CDR3 totals 13 residues. V shed 3 bases and J shed 0 bases, with 7 bases lying between them. CDR1 is SGDLS, CDR2 YYNGEE, per germline. Here the CDR3 reads CASSAPSSYEQYF. CDR3 coding DNA: TGTGCCAGCAGCGCTCCCTCCTCCTACGAGCAGTACTTC.

This clonotype is judged medium-sized. The V call is TRBV9, the J call TRBJ2-1, with D perhaps TRBD2 (7 bases). Deletions cut 2 bases from V and 4 bases from J, with 13 bases between. The CDR3 extends over 15 amino acids. Germline V gives CDR1 SGDLS, CDR2 YYNGEE. CDR3: CASSVDGGPYNEQFF. CDR3 bases: TGTGCCAGCAGCGTTGACGGGGGGCCTTACAATGAGCAGTTCTTC.

The chain is built from TRBV9 and TRBJ2-1; D possibly corresponds to TRBD1 (5 bases). Germline assignment: CDR1 SGDLS and CDR2 YYNGEE. V was clipped by 3 bases and J by 1 base, with 11 bases between them. CDR3 length: 15 amino acids. The CDR3 is CASSATPGSYNEQFF. Here the CDR3 DNA reads TGTGCCAGCAGCGCAACACCAGGGTCCTACAATGAGCAGTTCTTC.

The chain employs TRBV9 and TRBJ2-3, with no clear D. This CDR3 comprises 13 residues. CDR1 SGDLS and CDR2 YYNGEE come from the germline V gene. V lost 3 bases, J lost 4 bases, and 9 bases lay in between. The CDR3 DNA is TGTGCCAGCAGCGCGGCGTTCTCAGATACGCAGTATTTT. Translated, it gives CASSAAFSDTQYF.

This clonotype was counted ten times or more. The V gene is TRBV9, the J gene TRBJ1-1, with D tentatively TRBD1 (6 bases). Between the trimmed V and J ends, which lost 0 bases and 5 bases, there was a span of 11 bases. There are 14 residues in the CDR3. From germline, CDR1 is SGDLS and CDR2 YYNGEE. This CDR3 reads CASSVDLTGTEAFF. The CDR3 nucleotides are TGTGCCAGCAGCGTAGATCTGACAGGTACTGAAGCTTTCTTT. Combining the CDR3 with reference TRBV9 and TRBJ1-1 gives the whole variable domain DSGVTQTPKHLITATGQRVTLRCSPRSGDLSVYWYQQSLDQGLQFLIQYYNGEERAKGNILERFSAQQFPDLHSELNLSSLELGDSALYFCASSVDLTGTEAFFGQGTRLTVV.

This clonotype was seen ten or more times. The CDR3 here is CASSVEGSGGPYNEQFF. In nucleotides, the CDR3 is TGTGCCAGCAGCGTAGAAGGTAGCGGGGGGCCCTACAATGAGCAGTTCTTC. The chain carries TRBV9 and TRBJ2-1, with 10 positions matching TRBD2. After removal of 0 bases from V and 2 bases from J, the junction contained 5 bases not matched to a gene. The CDR3 runs 17 residues. Germline loops: CDR1 SGDLS, CDR2 YYNGEE.

By share of the sample, this clonotype is medium-sized. This CDR3 is CASSVDGGHTEAFF. The DNA for the CDR3 is TGTGCCAGCAGTGTGGACGGGGGGCACACTGAAGCTTTCTTT. The chain joins TRBV9 to TRBJ1-1, with D perhaps matching TRBD1 (6 bases). Germline-derived CDR1 and CDR2 are SGDLS and YYNGEE. The CDR3 is 14 amino acids. Between the trimmed V and J ends, which lost 5 bases and 3 bases, there was a span of 14 bases. Complete variable domain (other parts from reference TRBV9 and TRBJ1-1): DSGVTQTPKHLITATGQRVTLRCSPRSGDLSVYWYQQSLDQGLQFLIQYYNGEERAKGNILERFSAQQFPDLHSELNLSSLELGDSALYFCASSVDGGHTEAFFGQGTRLTVV.

This clonotype has at least ten counts. The chain carries TRBV9 and TRBJ1-2; perhaps TRBD1 as D (5 bases). The length of the CDR3 is 12 residues. Per the germline V gene, CDR1 is SGDLS and CDR2 is YYNGEE. Trimming shortened V by 0 bases and J by 8 bases, and 8 bases separated the two germline ends. CDR3 amino acids: CASSVADRGYTF. The CDR3 DNA sequence: TGTGCCAGCAGCGTAGCCGACAGAGGCTACACCTTC.

This clonotype was seen at least ten times. The chain combines TRBV9 with TRBJ1-3; D possibly corresponds to TRBD1 (6 bases). Germline V gene sequence: CDR1 SGDLS, CDR2 YYNGEE. This CDR3 is 15 amino acids long. V was cut by 4 bases and J by 0 bases, with 11 bases left in between. CDR3 sequence: CASSRGHVSGNTIYF. The CDR3 DNA is TGTGCCAGCAGCCGGGGGCATGTCTCTGGAAACACCATATATTTT.

This clonotype was counted many times. The chain has TRBV9 and TRBJ2-1; 7 nucleotides agree with TRBD1. V was clipped by 0 bases and J by 4 bases; unmatched bases: 4. The germline V gene has CDR1 SGDLS and CDR2 YYNGEE. The CDR3 totals 15 residues. The CDR3 loop is CASSVGTGAYNEQFF. The CDR3 nucleotides are TGTGCCAGCAGCGTAGGCACAGGGGCGTACAATGAGCAGTTCTTC.

This clonotype was observed at least ten times. V and J are TRBV9 and TRBJ2-5; 15 nucleotides agree with TRBD2. V was pared by 3 bases and J by 7 bases, with 10 bases of the junction left unmatched. This CDR3 has 17 residues. The germline V gene has CDR1 SGDLS and CDR2 YYNGEE. Here the CDR3 reads CASSAAWTSGGDGTQYF. CDR3 nucleotide sequence: TGTGCCAGCAGCGCCGCTTGGACTAGCGGGGGGGACGGGACCCAGTACTTC.

This clonotype was seen ten or more times. The V gene is TRBV9, the J gene TRBJ1-4; no clear D gene. Deletions cut 0 bases from V and 7 bases from J, with 13 bases between. The CDR3 length is 15 residues. Germline values: CDR1 SGDLS, CDR2 YYNGEE. CDR3 sequence (DNA): TGTGCCAGCAGCGTAGCGGGAACCCTGGGTGAAAAACTGTTTTTT. Translation: CASSVAGTLGEKLFF.

V gene TRBV9 combines with J gene TRBJ2-1; 10 bases agree with TRBD2. The germline V gene has CDR1 SGDLS and CDR2 YYNGEE. This CDR3 comprises 15 residues. The J segment lost 4 bases and the V segment lost 6 bases, leaving 7 bases of the junction unmatched. For the CDR3, the DNA is TGTGCCAGCAACCCTTCTAGCGGGGGTTACAATGAGCAGTTCTTC. Protein product: CASNPSSGGYNEQFF.

The table lists this clonotype with many counts. The chain couples TRBV9 to TRBJ2-4; D call uncertain. This CDR3 has 14 residues. V was pared by 1 base and J by 9 bases, with 14 bases between. Germline V gene data show CDR1 as SGDLS and CDR2 as YYNGEE. The CDR3 DNA is TGTGCCAGCAGCGTATCAGCCGCGAGGATCATTCAGTACTTC. This codes for CASSVSAARIIQYF.

This clonotype has at least ten counts. The rearrangement joins TRBV9 to TRBJ2-7; 7 positions agree with TRBD2. The germline gives CDR1 SGDLS, CDR2 YYNGEE. Losses at the gene ends were 4 bases for V and 5 bases for J; bases not matched to a gene: 9. CDR3 size: 14 residues. The CDR3 DNA reads as TGTGCCAGCAGCCCTACTGGGGAGGGGAACGAGCAGTACTTC. Protein product: CASSPTGEGNEQYF.

This clonotype was detected ten times or more. Possible read error: a much larger clone is one base away. The chain links TRBV9 to TRBJ2-3, with D tentatively TRBD1 (6 bases). The V end lost 0 bases, the J end lost 2 bases, and 10 bases lay between the germline ends. The CDR3 loop spans 15 amino acids. CDR1 is SGDLS and CDR2 is YYNGEE in the germline V gene. The CDR3 DNA is TGTGCCAGCAGCGTAGGTTGGACAGACACAGATACGCAGTATTTT. It specifies CASSVGWTDTDTQYF.

This clonotype has at least ten counts. The chain combines TRBV9 with TRBJ2-3, with TRBD2 matching 12 bases. V shed 3 bases, J shed 7 bases, and the junction held 3 bases outside the gene matches. CDR3 length: 14 amino acids. From germline, CDR1 is SGDLS and CDR2 YYNGEE. CDR3 region: CASSAGLAGHTQYF. The CDR3 DNA sequence: TGTGCCAGCAGCGCGGGACTAGCGGGCCATACGCAGTATTTT.

This clonotype has only a few counts. CDR3 amino acids: CASSARAGGSAGANVLTF. The CDR3 DNA follows: TGTGCCAGCAGCGCCCGTGCAGGGGGTTCTGCGGGGGCCAACGTCCTGACTTTC. This chain uses TRBV9 with TRBJ2-6; 7 bases are a match to TRBD1. The ends lost 3 bases at V and 4 bases at J; junction bases unmatched: 13. Germline loops: CDR1 SGDLS, CDR2 YYNGEE. This CDR3 spans 18 amino acids.

This clonotype was detected ten times or more. This sequence joins TRBV9 and TRBJ2-5, with unresolved D. Germline V gene lookup returns CDR1 SGDLS and CDR2 YYNGEE. The CDR3 spans 15 residues. The V end was cut by 1 base, the J end by 3 bases, with 13 bases between. The CDR3 sequence is CASSVLPGPKETQYF. CDR3 nucleotides: TGTGCCAGCAGCGTACTCCCCGGGCCGAAAGAGACCCAGTACTTC. Using reference TRBV9 and TRBJ2-5 for the parts outside the CDR3, the full variable domain is DSGVTQTPKHLITATGQRVTLRCSPRSGDLSVYWYQQSLDQGLQFLIQYYNGEERAKGNILERFSAQQFPDLHSELNLSSLELGDSALYFCASSVLPGPKETQYFGPGTRLLVL.

This clonotype is medium-sized in the sample. The genes are TRBV9 and TRBJ2-3, with D unresolved. V shed 6 bases and J shed 0 bases, with 8 bases lying between them. The CDR3 contains 13 residues. Per the germline V gene, CDR1 is SGDLS and CDR2 is YYNGEE. CDR3 residues: CASTYSSTDTQYF. CDR3 nucleotides: TGTGCCAGCACGTACAGTAGCACAGATACGCAGTATTTT. The full variable domain, completed using reference TRBV9 and TRBJ2-3, is DSGVTQTPKHLITATGQRVTLRCSPRSGDLSVYWYQQSLDQGLQFLIQYYNGEERAKGNILERFSAQQFPDLHSELNLSSLELGDSALYFCASTYSSTDTQYFGPGTRLTVL.